This T cell receptor beta chain was sequenced for a study of blood T cell repertoires in COVID-19. After removal of 4 bases from V and 3 bases from J, the junction contained 11 bases not matched to a gene. The CDR3 contains 16 residues. The germline CDR1 and CDR2 sequences are SGDLS and YYNGEE. This clone was seen a handful of times. Libraries were prepared by immunoSEQ multiplex PCR; TCRdb keeps only in-frame clonotypes and omits some of them. Of around 250,000 clones in the sample, over 75% were seen once. The TCR was taken from a woman in her seventies with COVID-19, enrolled during active disease. Sequenced sample: peripheral blood. The chain recombines TRBV9 with TRBJ2-7, with 9 bases matching TRBD1. CDR3 DNA sequence: TGTGCCAGCAGCCCATACAGGGGGCCCTTTAGCTACGAGCAGTACTTC. This gives the protein CASSPYRGPFSYEQYF.